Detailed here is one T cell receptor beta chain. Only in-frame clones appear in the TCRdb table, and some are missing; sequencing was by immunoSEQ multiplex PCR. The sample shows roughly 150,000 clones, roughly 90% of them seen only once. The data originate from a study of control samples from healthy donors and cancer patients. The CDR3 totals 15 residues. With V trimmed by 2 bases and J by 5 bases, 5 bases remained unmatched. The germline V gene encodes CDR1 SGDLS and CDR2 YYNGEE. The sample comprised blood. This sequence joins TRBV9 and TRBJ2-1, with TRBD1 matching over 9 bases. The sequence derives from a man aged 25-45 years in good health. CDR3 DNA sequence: TGTGCCAGCAGCGTTGTGACAGGGGGTAACAATGAGCAGTTCTTC. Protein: CASSVVTGGNNEQFF.